This T cell receptor beta chain was identified during a study of blood T cell repertoires in COVID-19. Remarks on this clone: Within the sample, other DNA sequences also encode this same CDR3.

Germline CDR1 DFQATT, CDR2 SNEGSKA (reference sequence). V was clipped by 2 bases and J by 4 bases, with 5 bases between them. The CDR3 is 11 amino acids. This table comes from immunoSEQ multiplex PCR, and its TCRdb copy is limited to in-frame clones, with some not included. The sample has a few hundred thousand clones; around 84% are singletons. This chain connects TRBV20-1 to TRBJ2-5; perhaps TRBD1 as D (5 bases). This sequence was found in a man aged 60 to 69 with acute or convalescent COVID-19. The sequenced sample consisted of peripheral blood. The CDR3 reads CSARRGETQYF. The CDR3 bases are TGCAGTGCTAGAAGGGGAGAGACCCAGTACTTC.